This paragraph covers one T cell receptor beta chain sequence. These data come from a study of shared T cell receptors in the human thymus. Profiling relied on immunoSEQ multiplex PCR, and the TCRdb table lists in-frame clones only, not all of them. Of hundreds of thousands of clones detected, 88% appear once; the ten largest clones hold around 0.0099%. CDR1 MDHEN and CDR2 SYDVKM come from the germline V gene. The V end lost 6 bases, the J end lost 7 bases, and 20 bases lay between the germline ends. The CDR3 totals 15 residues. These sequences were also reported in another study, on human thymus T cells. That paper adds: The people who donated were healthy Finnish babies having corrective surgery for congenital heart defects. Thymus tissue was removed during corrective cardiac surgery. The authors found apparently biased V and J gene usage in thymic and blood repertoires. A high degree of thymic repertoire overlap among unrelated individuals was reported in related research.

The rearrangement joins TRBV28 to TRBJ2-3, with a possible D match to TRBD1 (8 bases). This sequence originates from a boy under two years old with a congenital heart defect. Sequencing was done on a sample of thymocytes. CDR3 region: CASRSRGRGSYTQYF. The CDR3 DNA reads TGTGCCAGCAGGTCCAGGGGGCGCGGGAGTTATACGCAGTATTTT.